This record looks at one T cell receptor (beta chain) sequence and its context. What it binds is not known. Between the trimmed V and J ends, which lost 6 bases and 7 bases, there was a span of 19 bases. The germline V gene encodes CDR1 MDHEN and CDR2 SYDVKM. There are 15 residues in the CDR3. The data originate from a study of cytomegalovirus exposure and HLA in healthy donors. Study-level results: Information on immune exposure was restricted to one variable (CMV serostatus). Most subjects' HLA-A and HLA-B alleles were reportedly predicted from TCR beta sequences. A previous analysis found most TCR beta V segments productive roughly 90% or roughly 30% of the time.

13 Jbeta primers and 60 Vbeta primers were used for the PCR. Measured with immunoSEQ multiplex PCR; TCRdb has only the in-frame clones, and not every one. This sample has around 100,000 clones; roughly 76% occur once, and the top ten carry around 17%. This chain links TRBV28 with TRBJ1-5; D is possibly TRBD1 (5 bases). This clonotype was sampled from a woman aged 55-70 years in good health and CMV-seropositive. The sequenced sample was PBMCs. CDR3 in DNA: TGTGCCAGCAGAATCAGGGAGGGGACGGGGCAGCCCCAGCATTTT. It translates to CASRIREGTGQPQHF.